The clone carrying this T cell receptor beta chain occurred once. Antigen unknown. This record comes from a study of neoadjuvant anti-PD-1 for oral cavity cancer. Study summary: Patients without progression got a fourth dose around day 43. Study-wide results and limits: Each response group had just a few patients in TCR analyses.

Most PBMC samples had about 520 ng input DNA in six replicates. This table comes from immunoSEQ multiplex PCR, and its TCRdb copy is limited to in-frame clones, with some not included. Here the sample spans some 15,000 clones, roughly 70% being singletons. Documented time point: after neoadjuvant nivolumab, at surgical resection. The sequence was obtained from a person aged 40 to 85 with oral cavity squamous cell carcinoma. This specimen consisted of PBMCs, obtained after nivolumab (anti-PD-1) treatment.

The chain's CDR3 is CASSGPGVPEAFF. The CDR3 bases are TGTGCCAGCAGTGGTCCTGGGGTCCCTGAAGCTTTCTTT. J is TRBJ1-1 and V is TRBV6-1; D not resolved. The CDR3 contains 13 residues. The V and J ends lost 4 bases and 6 bases respectively, with 12 bases between them. The V gene's germline CDR1 is MNHNS and CDR2 SASEGT.